This T cell receptor beta chain was found in a study of cytomegalovirus exposure and HLA in healthy donors. Study-level results: It was shown in a later analysis that HLA-associated TCR beta chains were more clonally expanded than other, equally common chains. A few V segments could not be told apart, such as TRBV6-2 and TRBV6-3, and were left out. A highly shared variant cluster was judged a likely technical artifact.

The PCR employed 60 Vbeta primers together with 13 Jbeta primers. Only in-frame clones appear in the TCRdb table, and some are missing; sequencing was by immunoSEQ multiplex PCR. This sample has approximately 160,000 clones; 76% occur once, and the top ten carry less than 0.9%. The junction had 11 bases not matched to a gene; V was cut back by 5 bases and J by 6 bases. Germline CDR1 is SGHTS and CDR2 is YDEGEE. The CDR3 spans 14 residues. As for this clone: Its antigen is undetermined.

V is TRBV5-8 and J is TRBJ2-7; 7 bases fit TRBD2. Material for sequencing was PBMCs. This sequence originates from a female donor in good health and CMV-seronegative. The CDR3, as DNA: TGTGCCAGCAGTACAGCGGGAATCCCAGCCGAGCAGTACTTC. As protein: CASSTAGIPAEQYF.